The rows below give T cell receptor beta chains drawn from one sample of a study of OX40 agonist ivuxolimab in advanced cancers. Sequencing used immunoSEQ multiplex PCR; TCRdb keeps in-frame clones, though not all of them. The sample records 25,000 to 30,000 clones, roughly 85% being singletons. The sequencing used CD4+ or CD8+ T cells sorted from blood, collected in a trial of the OX40 agonist ivuxolimab. These receptor sequences come from an adult with an advanced solid tumor such as melanoma, head and neck, liver or kidney cancer. Both conserved end residues are part of each CDR3. The D gene is left open where the match is weak. Size is stated for part of the rows, as once, few or many counts, or as a class when the clone is expanded.

d_gene: NA
j_gene: TRBJ2-3
abundance: NA
v_gene: TRBV5-5
CDR3nt: TGTGCCAGCAGCTTCTCTAGCACAGATACGCAGTATTTT
CDR3aa: CASSFSSTDTQYF

d_gene: NA
j_gene: TRBJ1-2
abundance: NA
v_gene: TRBV5-6
CDR3nt: TGTGCCAGCAGCTTGGCGGGGTTTTGGACCTTC
CDR3aa: CASSLAGFWTF

d_gene: NA
j_gene: TRBJ1-2
abundance: NA
v_gene: TRBV6-5
CDR3nt: TGTGCCAGCAGTTACTCGATGGATCAGGAATATGGCTACACCTTC
CDR3aa: CASSYSMDQEYGYTF

d_gene: NA
j_gene: TRBJ2-2
abundance: NA
v_gene: TRBV6-5
CDR3nt: TGTGCCAGCAGTTACTCATATAGGGGGGAGCTGTTTTTT
CDR3aa: CASSYSYRGELFF

d_gene: TRBD1
j_gene: TRBJ2-3
abundance: NA
v_gene: TRBV7-9
CDR3nt: TGTGCCAGCAGTTACTACCCGGGGACAGGCACAGATACGCAGTATTTT
CDR3aa: CASSYYPGTGTDTQYF

d_gene: TRBD1
j_gene: TRBJ2-7
abundance: medium-sized
v_gene: TRBV27
CDR3nt: TGTGCCAGCAGTCTTGGCAGGGGGCTCTACGAGCAGTACTTC
CDR3aa: CASSLGRGLYEQYF

d_gene: TRBD1
j_gene: TRBJ1-5
abundance: once
v_gene: TRBV4-1
CDR3nt: TGCGCCAGCAGCCCCCGGGACAGGGTGACTCAGCCCCAGCATTTT
CDR3aa: CASSPRDRVTQPQHF

d_gene: NA
j_gene: TRBJ2-4
abundance: NA
v_gene: TRBV5-3
CDR3nt: TGTGCCAGAAGCGCCAGACAGTCAGCCAAAAACATTCAGTACTTC
CDR3aa: CARSARQSAKNIQYF

d_gene: TRBD2
j_gene: TRBJ2-3
abundance: NA
v_gene: TRBV19
CDR3nt: TGTGCCAGTGAGAGGACTAGCGGTAGCACAGATACGCAGTATTTT
CDR3aa: CASERTSGSTDTQYF

d_gene: NA
j_gene: TRBJ1-5
abundance: NA
v_gene: TRBV19
CDR3nt: TGTGCCAGTAGTATCGGCAGGGGAGGAGGTCAGCCCCAGCATTTT
CDR3aa: CASSIGRGGGQPQHF

d_gene: TRBD1
j_gene: TRBJ1-6
abundance: NA
v_gene: TRBV4-2
CDR3nt: TGTGCCAGCAGCCAGGAACAGGGGGATATTTCACCCCTCCACTTT
CDR3aa: CASSQEQGDISPLHF

d_gene: NA
j_gene: TRBJ1-5
abundance: NA
v_gene: TRBV4-1
CDR3nt: TGCGCCAGCAGCCAAGTGCGGACTGCCGAAGTTCAGCCCCAGCATTTT
CDR3aa: CASSQVRTAEVQPQHF

d_gene: NA
j_gene: TRBJ2-3
abundance: NA
v_gene: TRBV10-3
CDR3nt: TGTGCCATCAGACGGGGACCTAGCACAGATACGCAGTATTTT
CDR3aa: CAIRRGPSTDTQYF

d_gene: TRBD2
j_gene: TRBJ2-7
abundance: NA
v_gene: TRBV6-1
CDR3nt: TGTGCCAGCAGTGACAAGGGAGGGAACGAGCAGTACTTC
CDR3aa: CASSDKGGNEQYF

d_gene: NA
j_gene: TRBJ2-2
abundance: NA
v_gene: TRBV7-9
CDR3nt: TGTGCCAGCAGCTTAGAAGGGGGCACCGGGGAGCTGTTTTTT
CDR3aa: CASSLEGGTGELFF

d_gene: TRBD2
j_gene: TRBJ2-3
abundance: NA
v_gene: TRBV7-2
CDR3nt: TGTGCCAGCAGCGGGTGGACTAGCGGGGTGGCAGATACGCAGTATTTT
CDR3aa: CASSGWTSGVADTQYF

d_gene: TRBD1
j_gene: TRBJ2-7
abundance: NA
v_gene: TRBV7-8
CDR3nt: TGTGCCAGCAGCTTACTGTCCGGGACAGGGAATCACGAGCAGTACTTC
CDR3aa: CASSLLSGTGNHEQYF

d_gene: NA
j_gene: TRBJ1-2
abundance: few
v_gene: TRBV5-4
CDR3nt: TGTGCCAGCAGCTTTGGCTTAGGGGGAGGCTACACCTTC
CDR3aa: CASSFGLGGGYTF

d_gene: TRBD1
j_gene: TRBJ1-2
abundance: medium-sized
v_gene: TRBV19
CDR3nt: TGTGCCAGTAGTGATGGGACAGGGGAAGGCTACACCTTC
CDR3aa: CASSDGTGEGYTF

d_gene: NA
j_gene: TRBJ2-1
abundance: NA
v_gene: TRBV30
CDR3nt: TGTGCCTGGAGTACGGACAGCCCTGAGCAGTTCTTC
CDR3aa: CAWSTDSPEQFF

d_gene: TRBD1
j_gene: TRBJ2-7
abundance: few
v_gene: TRBV7-9
CDR3nt: TGTGCCAGCAGCCCGGGTCGGACAGGGAGCTACGAGCAGTACTTC
CDR3aa: CASSPGRTGSYEQYF

d_gene: NA
j_gene: TRBJ2-7
abundance: NA
v_gene: TRBV5-1
CDR3nt: TGCGCCAGCAGCTTGAGGACTAGCAGGGGGGAAGTTGAGCAGTACTTC
CDR3aa: CASSLRTSRGEVEQYF

d_gene: NA
j_gene: TRBJ2-7
abundance: NA
v_gene: TRBV5-1
CDR3nt: TGCGCCAGCAGCTTGGCCGGGAGCGAGCAGTACTTC
CDR3aa: CASSLAGSEQYF

d_gene: TRBD1
j_gene: TRBJ2-7
abundance: NA
v_gene: TRBV19
CDR3nt: TGTGCCAGTAGTCCTGGGACAGGCGGCTACGAGCAGTACTTC
CDR3aa: CASSPGTGGYEQYF

d_gene: NA
j_gene: TRBJ2-1
abundance: medium-sized
v_gene: TRBV5-6
CDR3nt: TGTGCCAGCAGCTTCGGCGGGGAGCAGTTCTTC
CDR3aa: CASSFGGEQFF

d_gene: NA
j_gene: TRBJ1-1
abundance: NA
v_gene: TRBV2
CDR3nt: TGTGCCAGCACCCCCCACCCGAAAGGTGGGAAGACTTTCTTT
CDR3aa: CASTPHPKGGKTFF

d_gene: NA
j_gene: TRBJ1-6
abundance: NA
v_gene: TRBV7-3
CDR3nt: TGTGCCAGCAGCTTAGAGGGAAACTATAATTCACCCCTCCACTTT
CDR3aa: CASSLEGNYNSPLHF

d_gene: NA
j_gene: TRBJ1-2
abundance: NA
v_gene: TRBV5-6
CDR3nt: TGTGCCAGCAGCTTGGCCGGGACACGGAACGGCTACACCTTC
CDR3aa: CASSLAGTRNGYTF

d_gene: NA
j_gene: TRBJ1-2
abundance: NA
v_gene: TRBV4-1
CDR3nt: TGCGCCAGCAGCCAAGATAGCGGGGAAACTTATGGCTACACCTTC
CDR3aa: CASSQDSGETYGYTF

d_gene: TRBD2
j_gene: TRBJ2-1
abundance: NA
v_gene: TRBV4-3
CDR3nt: TGCGCCAGCAGCCAAGATTCCCCACTAGCGGGGGGGCCCAATGAGCAGTTCTTC
CDR3aa: CASSQDSPLAGGPNEQFF

d_gene: NA
j_gene: TRBJ2-7
abundance: NA
v_gene: TRBV19
CDR3nt: TGTGCCAGTAGTGAAAACATACCCTCCTACGAGCAGTACTTC
CDR3aa: CASSENIPSYEQYF

d_gene: TRBD1
j_gene: TRBJ2-7
abundance: NA
v_gene: TRBV5-5
CDR3nt: TGTGCCAGCAGCTTGGAGGGGACAGGGCATTACGAGCAGTACTTC
CDR3aa: CASSLEGTGHYEQYF

d_gene: NA
j_gene: TRBJ1-1
abundance: NA
v_gene: TRBV5-6
CDR3nt: TGTGCCAGCAGCTTGGGGGGGAACACTGAAGCTTTCTTT
CDR3aa: CASSLGGNTEAFF

d_gene: NA
j_gene: TRBJ2-7
abundance: NA
v_gene: TRBV27
CDR3nt: TGTGCCAGCAGTTTATCGGGTTACGAGCAGTACTTC
CDR3aa: CASSLSGYEQYF

d_gene: NA
j_gene: TRBJ2-1
abundance: NA
v_gene: TRBV11-2
CDR3nt: TGTGCCAGCAGCCTCCTCGTGGAGCAGTTCTTC
CDR3aa: CASSLLVEQFF

d_gene: TRBD2
j_gene: TRBJ2-5
abundance: NA
v_gene: TRBV30
CDR3nt: TGTGCCTGGGCTAGCGGGGGAGGAAGCGGGGAGACCCAGTACTTC
CDR3aa: CAWASGGGSGETQYF

d_gene: NA
j_gene: TRBJ1-1
abundance: few
v_gene: TRBV9
CDR3nt: TGTGCCAGCAGCCATCAAGTGGGGGGCCGTACTGAAGCTTTCTTT
CDR3aa: CASSHQVGGRTEAFF